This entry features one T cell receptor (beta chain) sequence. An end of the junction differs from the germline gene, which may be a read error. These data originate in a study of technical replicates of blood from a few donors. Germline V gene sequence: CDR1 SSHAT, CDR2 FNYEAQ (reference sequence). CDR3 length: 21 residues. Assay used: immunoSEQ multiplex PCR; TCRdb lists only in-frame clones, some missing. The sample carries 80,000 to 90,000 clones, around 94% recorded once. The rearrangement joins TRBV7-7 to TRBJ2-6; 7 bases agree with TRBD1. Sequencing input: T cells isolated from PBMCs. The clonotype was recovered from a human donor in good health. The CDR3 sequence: CASSLVRSTRGYTSGANVLTF. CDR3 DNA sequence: TGTGCTAGCAGCTTAGTACGATCTACCAGGGGGTACACCTCTGGGGCCAACGTCCTGACTTTC. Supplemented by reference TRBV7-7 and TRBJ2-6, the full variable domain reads GAGVSQSPRYKVTKRGQDVTLRCDPISSHATLYWYQQALGQGPEFLTYFNYEAQPDKSGLPSDRFSAERPEGSISTLTIQRTEQRDSAMYRCASSLVRSTRGYTSGANVLTFGAGSRLTVL.